The next 25 T cell receptor beta chains were all read from a single sample in a study of T cells in Graves' hyperthyroidism and ophthalmopathy. Amplification targeted TCR beta CDR3 regions from RNA transcripts. First-round RT-PCR of the TCR CDR3 relied on the HTBI primer set. Using its own MiXCR run on the multiplex PCR reads, TCRdb lists one record per CDR3 protein. The data contain about 560,000 distinct CDR3 sequences, 16% of them singletons. The sample was blood. These TCRs come from a woman under 30 with Graves' hyperthyroidism.

A few counts support this clonotype. V usage is TRBV14 and J usage is TRBJ2-2; a weak D match, TRBD2 (5 bases). There are 15 residues in the CDR3. The germline V gene has CDR1 SGHDN and CDR2 FVKESK. V was clipped by 1 base and J by 0 bases, with 6 bases between them. The CDR3 DNA reads as TGTGCCAGCAGCCAAGCGGGAACGAACACCGGGGAGCTGTTTTTT. The encoded protein is CASSQAGTNTGELFF.

This clonotype has a handful of counts. A much larger clone lies a single base off, so this may be a read error. The chain is built from TRBV20-1 and TRBJ1-5; D gene ambiguous. The CDR3 contains 13 residues. The germline gives CDR1 DFQATT, CDR2 SNEGSKA (reference sequence). DNA for the CDR3: TGCAGTGCCATCGTGGTCGGCAATCAGCCCCTGCATTTT. Translated, it gives CSAIVVGNQPLHF.

There are many counts of this clonotype. The V gene is TRBV6-1, the J gene TRBJ1-1; no clear D gene. The length of the CDR3 is 12 residues. V shed 6 bases and J shed 7 bases, with 12 bases lying between them. CDR1 and CDR2 (germline): MNHNS, SASEGT. The CDR3, as DNA: TGTGCCAGCAGGCCGGGTTTCGGTGAAGCTTTCTTT. This translates into CASRPGFGEAFF.

Of note for this clonotype: A much bigger clone sits one base away, suggesting this may be a read error. The chain joins TRBV6-1 to TRBJ2-7; possibly TRBD1 for D (8 bases). The J call is in doubt because the DNA end fits TRBJ2-1 better. Germline CDR1 is MNHNS and CDR2 is SASEGT. There are 15 residues in the CDR3. CDR3 amino acids: CASSPTGGGTYEQFF. CDR3 coding DNA: TGTGCCAGCAGTCCCACAGGGGGGGGAACCTACGAGCAGTTCTTC.

The V call is TRBV10-1, the J call TRBJ1-1; D is undetermined. Per germline, CDR1 WNHNN and CDR2 SYGVQD (reference sequence). V was cut by 3 bases and J by 1 base, with 12 bases left in between. The CDR3 spans 15 residues. The CDR3 nucleotides are TGCGCCAGCAGTGACTTTCAGGTGGGGAACACTGAAGCTTTCTTT. Residues: CASSDFQVGNTEAFF.

This clonotype has only a few counts. This chain uses TRBV29-1 with TRBJ2-5; D gene unclear. The ends were cut back, 2 bases at V and 2 bases at J, with 9 bases in the middle. The germline gives CDR1 SQVTM, CDR2 ANQGSEA. The CDR3 spans 13 residues. CDR3 loop: CSVESRLQETQYF. CDR3 bases: TGCAGCGTTGAAAGTAGGCTTCAAGAGACCCAGTACTTC.

This clonotype came up a few times. This CDR3 is CASSPQGWGGTEAFF. The CDR3, as DNA: TGTGCCAGCAGCCCTCAGGGGTGGGGGGGCACTGAAGCTTTCTTT. This chain connects TRBV5-4 to TRBJ1-1; maybe TRBD1 (6 bases). This CDR3 spans 15 amino acids. Germline V CDR1 and CDR2: SGHNT, YYREEE (reference sequence). Trimming removed 4 bases at V and 4 bases at J, with 17 bases between.

This clonotype was counted many times. The chain has TRBV7-2 and TRBJ1-2; possible D gene TRBD1, 6 bases. Germline values: CDR1 SGHTA, CDR2 FQGNSA. V lost 5 bases and J lost 0, with 10 bases in between. The CDR3 contains 14 residues. The CDR3 region is CASSPRTANYGYTF. Written as DNA, the CDR3 is TGTGCCAGCAGCCCACGGACAGCTAACTATGGCTACACCTTC.

This clonotype was seen only a few times. The rearrangement joins TRBV20-1 to TRBJ1-2; 10 positions match TRBD1. V dropped 5 bases and J dropped 4; count of bases not matched to a gene: 4. CDR1 is DFQATT and CDR2 is SNEGSKA in the germline V gene (reference sequence). This CDR3 spans 13 amino acids. The CDR3 loop reads CSAPTGGVYGYTF. In DNA, the CDR3 is TGCAGTGCTCCGACAGGGGGCGTCTATGGCTACACCTTC.

In this sample, this clonotype turned up many times. The chain recombines TRBV2 with TRBJ2-5, with D possibly matching TRBD2 (5 bases). V shed 10 bases and J shed 0 bases, with 12 bases lying between them. Germline lookup yields CDR1 SNHLY and CDR2 FYNNEI. The CDR3 extends over 13 amino acids. This chain's CDR3 is CAINGKDQETQYF. The CDR3 region has the DNA TGTGCCATCAACGGGAAGGACCAAGAGACCCAGTACTTC.

This clonotype was seen more than once but under ten times. The gene calls are TRBV4-3 and TRBJ2-7; 9 bases are shared with TRBD2. The CDR3 consists of 15 residues. Per the germline V gene, CDR1 is LGHNA and CDR2 is YSLEER. The V gene end was trimmed by 0 bases and the J gene end by 1 base; junction bases not matched to a gene: 1. The CDR3 protein is CASSQEGLASYEQYF. CDR3 coding DNA: TGCGCCAGCAGCCAAGAAGGACTAGCGTCCTACGAGCAGTACTTC.

The rearrangement joins TRBV18 to TRBJ1-6, with D uncertain. The CDR3 extends over 14 amino acids. CDR1 and CDR2 (germline): KGHSH, LQKENI. V was trimmed by 3 bases and J by 9 bases, leaving 12 bases between them. CDR3 DNA sequence: TGTGCCAGCTCACCCCGGCAGGATCCTTCACCCCTCCACTTT. This gives the protein CASSPRQDPSPLHF.

This clonotype has a single count. This rearrangement joins TRBV29-1 to TRBJ2-7; 14 bases are a match to TRBD2. The CDR3 is 15 residues long. V dropped 6 bases and J dropped 2; count of bases not matched to a gene: 6. Looked up from germline, CDR1 is SQVTM and CDR2 is ANQGSEA. The CDR3 DNA is TGCAGCGTCGGACTAGCGGGAGGAGGGCCCTACGAGCAGTACTTC. It is translated as CSVGLAGGGPYEQYF.

The CDR3 DNA reads TGTGCCAGCAGTTCCTTAATCGGGACAGGGAGCACTGAAGCTTTCTTT. It encodes CASSSLIGTGSTEAFF. The chain combines TRBV27 with TRBJ1-1; 9 nucleotides agree with TRBD1. V shed 4 bases and J 4 bases; nucleotides not matched to a gene: 10. CDR3 size: 16 residues. Germline V gene sequence: CDR1 MNHEY, CDR2 SMNVEV (reference sequence).

This clonotype was recorded at least ten times. CDR3 sequence reads: CASAWEQSYEQYF. DNA for the CDR3: TGTGCCAGCGCCTGGGAACAGTCCTACGAGCAGTACTTC. The rearrangement links TRBV2 to TRBJ2-7; D gene ambiguous. Trimming removed 8 bases at V and 1 base at J, with 12 bases between. Germline values: CDR1 SNHLY, CDR2 FYNNEI. CDR3 length: 13 residues.

V gene TRBV30 combines with J gene TRBJ2-1; D possibly matches TRBD1 or TRBD2 (5 bases each). V shed 5 bases and J shed 0 bases, with 14 bases lying between them. The germline gives CDR1 GTSNPN, CDR2 SVGIG (reference sequence). This CDR3 spans 15 amino acids. The CDR3 here is CAWEGSVSSYNEQFF. The CDR3 coding sequence is TGTGCCTGGGAGGGGAGCGTCAGCTCCTACAATGAGCAGTTCTTC. Combining the CDR3 with reference TRBV30 and TRBJ2-1 gives the whole variable domain SQTIHQWPATLVQPVGSPLSLECTVEGTSNPNLYWYRQAAGRGLQLLFYSVGIGQISSEVPQNLSASRPQDRQFILSSKKLLLSDSGFYLCAWEGSVSSYNEQFFGPGTRLTVL.

V is TRBV6-5 and J is TRBJ1-2; the D gene is possibly TRBD1 (5 bases). Trimming left V 0 bases short and J 6 bases short, with 8 bases between. The CDR3 runs to 13 residues. From germline, CDR1 is MNHEY and CDR2 SVGAGI. The CDR3 sequence is CASSYSWGDGYTF. The CDR3 nucleotides are TGTGCCAGCAGTTACTCATGGGGGGATGGCTACACCTTC.

V usage is TRBV12-3 or TRBV12-4 and J usage is TRBJ1-2; D is ambiguous. V lost 6 bases to trimming and J lost 4 bases, with 18 bases between them. The CDR3 length is 15 residues. The CDR3 sequence is CASSPLGGFGYGYTF. CDR3 bases: TGTGCCAGCAGCCCCCTGGGTGGGTTCGGCTATGGCTACACCTTC.

This clonotype was counted a few times. The chain has TRBV24-1 and TRBJ2-5; D perhaps matches TRBD2 (8 bases). Trimming took off 12 bases at V and 4 bases at J, with 17 bases between the two ends. CDR1 and CDR2 from the germline V gene are KGHDR and SFDVKD. This CDR3 region has 13 residues. In nucleotides, the CDR3 is TGTGCCGCGGGGGGAAACAGGGGAGAGACCCAGTACTTC. Its protein is CAAGGNRGETQYF.

The count of this clonotype is one. J is TRBJ2-7 and V is TRBV19; 8 nucleotides align to TRBD1. The CDR3 totals 15 residues. The germline gives CDR1 LNHDA, CDR2 SQIVND (reference sequence). J gave up 2 bases and V 3 bases, and 6 bases lay outside the gene matches. The CDR3 loop is CASSIPGTGAYEQYF. The CDR3 nucleotides are TGTGCCAGTAGTATTCCGGGGACAGGAGCCTACGAGCAGTACTTC. Complete variable domain (other parts from reference TRBV19 and TRBJ2-7): DGGITQSPKYLFRKEGQNVTLSCEQNLNHDAMYWYRQDPGQGLRLIYYSQIVNDFQKGDIAEGYSVSREKKESFPLTVTSAQKNPTAFYLCASSIPGTGAYEQYFGPGTRLTVT.

This clonotype was counted a few times. Relative to the germline gene, one junction end is altered; a read error may explain this. The V call is TRBV10-3, the J call TRBJ2-5, with unresolved D. The CDR3 spans 14 residues. Germline V gene lookup returns CDR1 ENHRY and CDR2 SYGVKD. DNA of the CDR3: TGTACCATCAGTGACGTCTCGGGTCAAGAGACCCAGTACTTC. Translated: CTISDVSGQETQYF.

The sample holds many counts of this clonotype. The rearrangement links TRBV20-1 to TRBJ1-2; no definite D call. The CDR3 extends over 13 amino acids. CDR1 is DFQATT and CDR2 is SNEGSKA in the germline V gene (reference sequence). V lost 0 bases and J 5 bases, leaving 10 bases between the germline ends. The chain's CDR3 is CSARDPVLYGYTF. The CDR3, as DNA: TGCAGTGCTAGAGATCCAGTACTGTATGGCTACACCTTC.

This chain joins TRBV29-1 and TRBJ2-7, with 9 bases fitting TRBD1. CDR3 length: 13 residues. The germline CDR1 and CDR2 sequences are SQVTM and ANQGSEA. The J segment lost 7 bases and the V segment lost 6 bases, leaving 10 bases of the junction unmatched. In nucleotides, the CDR3 is TGCAGCGTCCTAGACAGGGGGAGAGGTGAGCAGTACTTC. It yields the protein CSVLDRGRGEQYF.

The chain has TRBV24-1 and TRBJ2-7; TRBD2 might be the D (6 bases). Trimming left V 0 bases short and J 0 bases short, with 8 bases between. CDR1 is KGHDR, CDR2 SFDVKD, per germline. This CDR3 spans 15 amino acids. The CDR3 sequence is CATSDLVGGSYEQYF. CDR3 coding DNA: TGTGCCACCAGTGATTTGGTGGGAGGCTCCTACGAGCAGTACTTC.

This clonotype was counted between two and nine times. The gene calls are TRBV7-2 and TRBJ2-7; 13 nucleotides match TRBD2. This CDR3 region has 14 residues. J gave up 6 bases and V 4 bases, and 3 bases lay outside the gene matches. Germline-derived CDR1 and CDR2 are SGHTA and FQGNSA. The CDR3 DNA follows: TGTACCAGCAGCTCAACTAGCGGGGGGGCCGAGCAGTACTTC. Its protein is CTSSSTSGGAEQYF.